Below, 11 T cell receptor beta chains from the same sample are listed, as sequenced in a study of CD8 T cells in ankylosing spondylitis. TCRdb recomputed calls from the 5' RACE reads with MiXCR, one row per CDR3 protein. The sample lists approximately 150,000 distinct CDR3 sequences; approximately 32% were seen once. The specimen was synovial fluid, either unsorted or a sorted T cell fraction (not recorded which). The receptors were sampled from a male donor with ankylosing spondylitis.

The genes are TRBV20-1 and TRBJ2-5; 8 bases match TRBD2. Germline CDR1 is DFQATT and CDR2 is SNEGSKA (reference sequence). The CDR3 is made up of 13 amino acids. Germline trimming cut 3 bases from V and 5 bases from J; bases unmatched to any gene: 5. The DNA for the CDR3 is TGCAGTGCTAGTGAGGGCGGGAGGGAGACCCAGTACTTC. This encodes CSASEGGRETQYF.

The sample holds many counts of this clonotype. The chain employs TRBV2 and TRBJ2-4; D call uncertain. This CDR3 is built from 15 residues. Germline CDR1 reads SNHLY; CDR2 reads FYNNEI. Between the trimmed V and J ends, which lost 3 bases and 3 bases, there was a span of 12 bases. The CDR3 region is CASSDRAVGKNIQYF. In DNA form, the CDR3 reads TGTGCCAGCAGTGATAGGGCCGTTGGCAAAAACATTCAGTACTTC.

This chain connects TRBV5-1 to TRBJ1-2; 11 bases fit TRBD1. The V segment lost 4 bases and the J segment 8 bases; nucleotides outside the gene matches: 7. Germline V gene data show CDR1 as SGHRS and CDR2 as YFSETQ. The CDR3 covers 14 residues. The CDR3 protein is CASSGGTGGKGYTF. Here the CDR3 DNA reads TGCGCCAGCAGCGGCGGGACAGGGGGAAAAGGCTACACCTTC.

This clonotype is a singleton in its sample. The V and J genes are TRBV5-1 and TRBJ2-5, with D possibly being TRBD1 (5 bases). The CDR3 has 15 residues. Trimming removed 1 base at V and 1 base at J, with 11 bases between. CDR1 is SGHRS, CDR2 YFSETQ, per germline. Here the CDR3 reads CASSLQGGSQETQYF. The CDR3 DNA reads TGCGCCAGCAGCTTGCAGGGCGGAAGCCAAGAGACCCAGTACTTC.

The chain employs TRBV6-5 and TRBJ2-2, with D perhaps matching TRBD1 (7 bases). CDR1 and CDR2 from the germline V gene are MNHEY and SVGAGI. With 4 bases removed from V and 2 bases from J, the gap between germline ends came to 11 bases. This CDR3 region has 15 residues. The CDR3 is CASSSRGANTGELFF. CDR3 nucleotides: TGTGCCAGCAGTTCCAGGGGGGCAAACACCGGGGAGCTGTTTTTT.

The chain uses TRBV11-2 and TRBJ2-7; weak D call: TRBD1 (5 bases). Trimming shortened V by 3 bases and J by 2 bases, and 14 bases separated the two germline ends. Germline V gives CDR1 SGHAT, CDR2 FQNNGV. The CDR3 length is 15 residues. The CDR3 protein is CASSFQGAGTYEQYF. In nucleotides, the CDR3 is TGTGCCAGCAGCTTTCAGGGTGCCGGAACCTACGAGCAGTACTTC.

The V gene is TRBV30, the J gene TRBJ1-4, with D unresolved. V was shortened by 2 bases and J by 0 bases, with 7 bases between the two germline ends. Per germline, CDR1 GTSNPN and CDR2 SVGIG (reference sequence). The CDR3 covers 14 residues. Here the CDR3 reads CAWSPGATNEKLFF. The CDR3 DNA reads as TGTGCCTGGAGTCCTGGGGCAACTAATGAAAAACTGTTTTTT. Looking up the rest from reference TRBV30 and TRBJ1-4 gives the full variable domain: SQTIHQWPATLVQPVGSPLSLECTVEGTSNPNLYWYRQAAGRGLQLLFYSVGIGQISSEVPQNLSASRPQDRQFILSSKKLLLSDSGFYLCAWSPGATNEKLFFGSGTQLSVL.

This sequence joins TRBV20-1 and TRBJ2-1; D is perhaps TRBD2 (7 bases). Trimming stripped 5 bases from V and 6 bases from J, with 17 bases between. CDR3 length equals 14 residues. Per the germline V gene, CDR1 is DFQATT and CDR2 is SNEGSKA (reference sequence). The CDR3 loop reads CSAPGTRGVNEQFF. As DNA, the CDR3 is TGCAGTGCTCCTGGGACACGGGGGGTCAATGAGCAGTTCTTC.

This clonotype has a handful of counts. The chain has TRBV14 and TRBJ2-1; 8 bases are a match to TRBD1. The CDR3 length is 16 residues. The germline CDR1 and CDR2 sequences are SGHDN and FVKESK. Trimming took 2 bases from V and 6 from J; bases not matched to a gene: 9. CDR3 region: CASSQFIGQGGNEQFF. For the CDR3, the DNA is TGTGCCAGCAGCCAATTTATAGGACAGGGAGGCAATGAGCAGTTCTTC.

This sequence joins TRBV7-2 and TRBJ2-1; perhaps TRBD2 as D (5 bases). V was clipped by 5 bases and J by 2 bases, with 10 bases between them. The germline V gene has CDR1 SGHTA and CDR2 FQGNSA. CDR3 length: 14 residues. CDR3 DNA: TGTGCCAGCAGCCTCAAGGGAGCCTACAATGAGCAGTTCTTC. Its protein is CASSLKGAYNEQFF.

The genes are TRBV4-2 and TRBJ2-5, with D perhaps TRBD2 (5 bases). The V end lost 4 bases, the J end lost 1 base, and 19 bases lay between the germline ends. Germline values: CDR1 LGHNA, CDR2 YNFKEQ. The CDR3 is 17 residues long. The CDR3 region has the DNA TGTGCCAGCAGCCCGACCCTCGGACGGACTCTCCAAGAGACCCAGTACTTC. Its translation: CASSPTLGRTLQETQYF.